This T cell receptor (beta chain) came from a study of T cells after yellow fever vaccination. The study's findings and limits: Contaminating bulk clonotypes could be abundant in FACS-sorted repertoires.

Germline loops: CDR1 SGHTA, CDR2 FQGNSA. V was clipped by 1 base and J by 7 bases; unmatched bases: 13. CDR3 size: 16 residues. Comments on this clonotype: The target antigen is unknown.

TCRdb reprocessed the 5' RACE reads via MiXCR and lists one record per CDR3 protein. The repertoire holds fewer than 500,000 distinct CDR3 sequences, with 15% to 20% as singletons. The receptor comes from a man younger than 35 who received the YFV17D yellow fever vaccine. Sequencing was performed on PBMCs, taken before the yellow fever booster vaccination. The chain has TRBV7-2 and TRBJ2-7; 7 bases map to TRBD2. The DNA of the CDR3 is TGTGCCAGCAGCTTAGGGGGAGGGACCGCCACAAGGGAGCAGTACTTC. It yields the protein CASSLGGGTATREQYF.